This T cell receptor (beta chain) came from a study of blood T cell repertoires in COVID-19. On the study more broadly: Sites across the United States, Italy and Spain contributed samples from acute and convalescent COVID-19. The analysed material was cDNA or gDNA that came from T cells, B-cell-depleted T cells, or PBMCs.

The table came from immunoSEQ multiplex PCR; TCRdb's copy has only in-frame clones and leaves some out. The sample holds about 180,000 clones, 80% to 85% seen once. This CDR3 contains 15 residues. Germline CDR1 reads SGHDN; CDR2 reads FVKESK. The ends were cut back, 1 base at V and 3 bases at J, with 10 bases in the middle. The Seattle patients, enrolled during active infection, were followed longitudinally. This TCR was sampled from a woman older than 75 with COVID-19, enrolled during active disease. Input material: peripheral blood. The rearrangement joins TRBV14 to TRBJ1-3; tentatively, D is TRBD1 (5 bases). The CDR3 loop is CASSQAGYSGNTIYF. The CDR3, as DNA: TGTGCCAGCAGCCAAGCAGGGTATAGTGGAAACACCATATATTTT. Looking up the rest from reference TRBV14 and TRBJ1-3 gives the full variable domain: EAGVTQFPSHSVIEKGQTVTLRCDPISGHDNLYWYRRVMGKEIKFLLHFVKESKQDESGMPNNRFLAERTGGTYSTLKVQPAELEDSGVYFCASSQAGYSGNTIYFGEGSWLTVV.